This T cell receptor (beta chain) stems from a study of Ad26.COV2.S vaccination and SARS-CoV-2 variants. This clone was seen just once. The CDR3 consists of 14 residues. The germline gives CDR1 SGHTA, CDR2 FQGNSA. V shed 3 bases and J 4 bases; nucleotides not matched to a gene: 4. Treatment defined: 19 received Ad26.COV2.S at low or high dose, single or two shots; about 5 received placebo; per-sample allocation not given. Samples came from day 63 after the first vaccine or placebo injection. The vaccine delivered Wuhan-strain SARS-CoV-2 spike through an Ad26 vector. Clones were read by immunoSEQ multiplex PCR, and TCRdb kept only the in-frame ones, dropping some. The sample yields under 500,000 clones, about nine tenths seen once.

The V call is TRBV7-2, the J call TRBJ1-2; 8 bases align to TRBD1. The sequence derives from a person aged 18-60 years who received the Ad26.COV2.S COVID-19 vaccine or a placebo. The sequenced sample was peripheral blood, obtained in a trial of Ad26.COV2.S vaccine versus placebo. The CDR3 nucleotides are TGTGCCAGCAGCTTCGACAGGGGTAGCTATGGCTACACCTTC. Protein: CASSFDRGSYGYTF.